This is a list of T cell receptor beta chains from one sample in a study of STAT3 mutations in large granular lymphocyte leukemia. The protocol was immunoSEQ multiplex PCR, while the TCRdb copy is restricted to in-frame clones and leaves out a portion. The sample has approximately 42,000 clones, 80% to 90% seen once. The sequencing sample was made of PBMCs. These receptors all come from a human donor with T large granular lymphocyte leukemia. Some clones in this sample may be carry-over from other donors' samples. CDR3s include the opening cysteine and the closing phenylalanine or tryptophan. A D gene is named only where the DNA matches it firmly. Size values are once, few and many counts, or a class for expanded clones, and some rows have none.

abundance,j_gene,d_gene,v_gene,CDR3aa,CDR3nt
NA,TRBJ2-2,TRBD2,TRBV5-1,CASTDRAGGPATGELFF,TGCGCCAGCACCGATCGCGCGGGGGGGCCAGCCACCGGGGAGCTGTTTTTT
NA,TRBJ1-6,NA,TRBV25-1,CASRLGGNSPLHF,TGTGCCAGCAGGCTAGGAGGCAATTCACCCCTCCACTTT
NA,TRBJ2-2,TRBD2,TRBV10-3,CAISSFGTSNTGELFF,TGTGCCATCAGTAGTTTCGGGACTAGCAACACCGGGGAGCTGTTTTTT
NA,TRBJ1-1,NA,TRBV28,CASSFSAGDTEAFF,TGTGCCAGCAGTTTTTCGGCAGGGGACACTGAAGCTTTCTTT
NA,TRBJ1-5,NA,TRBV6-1,CASSGERVYQPQHF,TGTGCCAGCAGTGGAGAAAGGGTGTATCAGCCCCAGCATTTT
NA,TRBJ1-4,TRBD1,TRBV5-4,CASSQQGALEKLFF,TGTGCCAGCAGCCAACAGGGGGCTCTTGAAAAACTGTTTTTT
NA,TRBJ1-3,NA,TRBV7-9,CASSLGETGNTIYF,TGTGCCAGCAGCTTGGGTGAAACTGGAAACACCATATATTTT
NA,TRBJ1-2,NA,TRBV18,CASSLPGQSRPDYTF,TGTGCCAGCTCACTCCCCGGGCAGAGTAGACCCGACTACACCTTC
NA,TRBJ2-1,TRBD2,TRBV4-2,CASSQEFPSGGTNEQFF,TGTGCCAGCAGCCAAGAATTCCCTAGCGGGGGGACGAATGAGCAGTTCTTC
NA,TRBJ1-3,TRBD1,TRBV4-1,CASSQAAGTGGGAIYF,TGCGCCAGCAGCCAAGCTGCCGGGACAGGGGGGGGAGCCATATATTTT
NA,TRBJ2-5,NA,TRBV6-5,CASSLPGRRETQYF,TGTGCCAGCAGTCTCCCGGGAAGGCGAGAGACCCAGTACTTC
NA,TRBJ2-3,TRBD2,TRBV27,CASSSTSGTTDTQYF,TGTGCCAGCAGTTCGACTAGCGGAACCACAGATACGCAGTATTTT
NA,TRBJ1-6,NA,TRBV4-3,CASSQGRQADNSPLHF,TGCGCCAGCAGCCAAGGCCGACAGGCCGACAATTCACCCCTCCACTTT
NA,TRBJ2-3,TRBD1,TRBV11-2,CASSSQQGAGDTQYF,TGTGCCAGCAGCTCCCAACAGGGGGCAGGGGATACGCAGTATTTT
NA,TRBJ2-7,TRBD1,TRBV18,CASSGQDSYEQYF,TGTGCCAGCTCGGGACAGGACTCCTACGAGCAGTACTTC
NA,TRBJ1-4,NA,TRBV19,CASSPQGTNEKLFF,TGTGCCAGTAGTCCCCAGGGCACTAATGAAAAACTGTTTTTT
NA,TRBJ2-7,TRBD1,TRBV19,CASSTIAGGEQYF,TGTGCCAGTAGTACCATAGCAGGGGGCGAGCAGTACTTC
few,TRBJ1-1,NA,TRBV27,CASSLQASTEAFF,TGTGCCAGCAGTTTACAGGCGTCCACTGAAGCTTTCTTT
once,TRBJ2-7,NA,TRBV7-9,CASSPSGYPFDEQYF,TGTGCCAGCAGCCCCTCTGGGTATCCCTTCGACGAGCAGTACTTC
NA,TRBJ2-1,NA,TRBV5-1,CASSPRGANNEQFF,TGCGCCAGCAGCCCCCGCGGGGCCAACAATGAGCAGTTCTTC
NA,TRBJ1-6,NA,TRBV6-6,CASSYGSSYNSPLHF,TGTGCCAGCAGTTACGGCAGCTCCTATAATTCACCCCTCCACTTT
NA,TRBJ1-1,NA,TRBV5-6,CASSRALNTEAFF,TGTGCCAGCAGCCGGGCCCTGAACACTGAAGCTTTCTTT
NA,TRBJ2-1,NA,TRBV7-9,CASRRDKGTQGFF,TGTGCCAGCAGGCGGGACAAGGGTACCCAAGGGTTCTTC
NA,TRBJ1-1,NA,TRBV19,CASSILGAEAFF,TGTGCCAGTAGTATCCTGGGGGCTGAAGCTTTCTTT
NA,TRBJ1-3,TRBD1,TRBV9,CASSVVDSDRGGNTIYF,TGTGCCAGCAGCGTAGTGGATAGTGACAGGGGTGGAAACACCATATATTTT